The clone carrying this T cell receptor beta chain was seen only a few times. The data stem from a study of T-cell memory formation after mild COVID-19. Background on the study: TCR clusters were largely donor specific.

The CDR3 is 16 residues long. The germline V gene has CDR1 SGHTA and CDR2 FQGTGA. Losses at the gene ends were 3 bases for V and 1 base for J; bases not matched to a gene: 8. Each CDR3 protein gets one entry after TCRdb re-called the 5' RACE reads with MiXCR. The table includes roughly 480,000 distinct CDR3 sequences, roughly 25% detected once. The TCR sequence derives from an adult woman who had mild COVID-19 (a few samples of this study predate the infection). Cell type and time point are not known. V gene TRBV7-3 combines with J gene TRBJ1-1; 7 bases map to TRBD1. Source material: PBMCs or a T cell subset sorted from them (not recorded which). The CDR3 here is CASSFHLGQANTEAFF. CDR3 DNA: TGTGCCAGCAGCTTCCACCTTGGACAGGCGAACACTGAAGCTTTCTTT.